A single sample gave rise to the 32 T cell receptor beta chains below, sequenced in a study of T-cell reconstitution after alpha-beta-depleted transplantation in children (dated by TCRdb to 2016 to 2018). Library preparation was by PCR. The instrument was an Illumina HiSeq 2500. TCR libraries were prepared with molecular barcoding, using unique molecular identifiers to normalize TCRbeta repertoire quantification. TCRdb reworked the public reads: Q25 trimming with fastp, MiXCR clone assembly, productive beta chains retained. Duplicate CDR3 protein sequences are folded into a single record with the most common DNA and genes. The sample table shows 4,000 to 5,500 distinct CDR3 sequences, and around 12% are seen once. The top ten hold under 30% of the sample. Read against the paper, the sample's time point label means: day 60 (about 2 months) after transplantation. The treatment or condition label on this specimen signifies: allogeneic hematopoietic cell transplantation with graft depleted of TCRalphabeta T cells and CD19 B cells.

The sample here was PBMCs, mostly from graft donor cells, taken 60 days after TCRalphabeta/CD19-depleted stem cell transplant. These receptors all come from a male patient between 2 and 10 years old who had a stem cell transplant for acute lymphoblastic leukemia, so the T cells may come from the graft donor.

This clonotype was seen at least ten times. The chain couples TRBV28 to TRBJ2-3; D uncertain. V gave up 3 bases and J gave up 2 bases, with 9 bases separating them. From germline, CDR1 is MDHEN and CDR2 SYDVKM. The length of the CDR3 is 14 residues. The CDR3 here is CASSFVEVTDTQYF. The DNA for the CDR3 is TGTGCCAGCAGTTTCGTCGAGGTCACAGATACGCAGTATTTT.

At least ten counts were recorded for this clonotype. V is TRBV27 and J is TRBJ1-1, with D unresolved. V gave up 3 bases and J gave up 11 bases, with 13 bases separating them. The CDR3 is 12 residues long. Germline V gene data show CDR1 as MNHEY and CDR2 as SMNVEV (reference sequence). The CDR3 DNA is TGTGCCAGCAGTTTCCGGGGAAGTGAGGCTTTCTTT. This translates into CASSFRGSEAFF.

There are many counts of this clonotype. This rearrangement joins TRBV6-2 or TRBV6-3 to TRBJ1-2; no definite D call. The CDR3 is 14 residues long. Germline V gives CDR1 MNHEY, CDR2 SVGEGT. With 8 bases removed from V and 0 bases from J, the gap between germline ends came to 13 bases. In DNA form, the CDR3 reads TGTGCCAGCGGGCCAGGCCTTGCTAACTATGGCTACACCTTC. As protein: CASGPGLANYGYTF.

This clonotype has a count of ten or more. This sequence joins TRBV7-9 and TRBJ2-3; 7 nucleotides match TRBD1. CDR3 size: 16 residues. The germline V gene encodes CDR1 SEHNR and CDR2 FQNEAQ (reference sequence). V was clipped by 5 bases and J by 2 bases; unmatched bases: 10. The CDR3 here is CASSPSYRGPTDTQYF. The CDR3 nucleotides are TGTGCCAGCAGCCCCAGTTACAGGGGCCCCACAGATACGCAGTATTTT.

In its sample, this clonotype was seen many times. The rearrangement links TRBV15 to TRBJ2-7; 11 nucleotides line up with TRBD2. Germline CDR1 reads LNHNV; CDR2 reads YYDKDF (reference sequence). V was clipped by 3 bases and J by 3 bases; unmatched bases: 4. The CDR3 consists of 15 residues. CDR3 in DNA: TGTGCCACCAGCAGGGGGGGACTAGCGGTCTACGAGCAGTACTTC. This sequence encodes CATSRGGLAVYEQYF.

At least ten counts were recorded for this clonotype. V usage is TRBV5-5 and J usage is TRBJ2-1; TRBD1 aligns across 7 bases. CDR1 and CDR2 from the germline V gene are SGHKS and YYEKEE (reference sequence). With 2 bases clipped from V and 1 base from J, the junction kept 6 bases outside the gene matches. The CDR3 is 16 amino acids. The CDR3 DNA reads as TGTGCCAGCAGCTTCCTGGACAGGTCTTCCTACAATGAGCAGTTCTTC. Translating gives CASSFLDRSSYNEQFF.

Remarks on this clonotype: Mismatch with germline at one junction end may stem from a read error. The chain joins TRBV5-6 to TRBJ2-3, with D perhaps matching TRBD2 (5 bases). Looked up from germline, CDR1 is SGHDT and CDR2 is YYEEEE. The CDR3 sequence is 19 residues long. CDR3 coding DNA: TGTGCCAGCAGCCCCGGGATCAGCGGCGCAGGATTAATCACAGATACGCGGTATTTT. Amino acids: CASSPGISGAGLITDTRYF.

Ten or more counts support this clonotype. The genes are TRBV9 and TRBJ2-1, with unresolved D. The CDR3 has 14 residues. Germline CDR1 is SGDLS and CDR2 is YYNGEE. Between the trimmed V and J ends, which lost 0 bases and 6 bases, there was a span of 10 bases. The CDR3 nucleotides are TGTGCCAGCAGCGTAGTTGGAAAGTCCAATGAGCAGTTCTTC. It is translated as CASSVVGKSNEQFF.

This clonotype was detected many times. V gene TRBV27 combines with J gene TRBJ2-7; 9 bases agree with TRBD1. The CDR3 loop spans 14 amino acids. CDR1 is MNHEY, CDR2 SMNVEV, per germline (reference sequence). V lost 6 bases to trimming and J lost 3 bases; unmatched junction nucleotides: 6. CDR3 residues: CASRSGTGNYEQYF. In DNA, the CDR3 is TGTGCCAGCAGGTCCGGGACAGGGAACTACGAGCAGTACTTC.

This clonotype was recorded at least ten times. The CDR3: CASTRTRQDSPLHF. The CDR3 DNA sequence: TGTGCCAGTACTCGGACACGGCAGGATTCACCCCTCCACTTT. The chain is built from TRBV19 and TRBJ1-6; TRBD1 is a possible D gene (5 bases). The CDR3 is 14 amino acids. V dropped 7 bases and J dropped 8 bases, with 15 bases sitting between them. In germline, CDR1 is LNHDA, CDR2 SQIVND (reference sequence).

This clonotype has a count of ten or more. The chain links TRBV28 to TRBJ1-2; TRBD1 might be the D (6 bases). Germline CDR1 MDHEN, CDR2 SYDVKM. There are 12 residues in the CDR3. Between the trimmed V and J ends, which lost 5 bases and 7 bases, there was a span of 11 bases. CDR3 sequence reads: CASSLQGLGYTF. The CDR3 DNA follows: TGTGCCAGCAGTCTACAGGGACTTGGCTACACCTTC.

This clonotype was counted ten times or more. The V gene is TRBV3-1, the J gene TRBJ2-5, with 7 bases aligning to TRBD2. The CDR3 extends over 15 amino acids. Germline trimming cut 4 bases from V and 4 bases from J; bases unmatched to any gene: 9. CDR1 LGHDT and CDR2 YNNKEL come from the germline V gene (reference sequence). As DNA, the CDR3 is TGTGCCAGCAGCCTTCCTCGGGGGGATTCAGAGACCCAGTACTTC. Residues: CASSLPRGDSETQYF.

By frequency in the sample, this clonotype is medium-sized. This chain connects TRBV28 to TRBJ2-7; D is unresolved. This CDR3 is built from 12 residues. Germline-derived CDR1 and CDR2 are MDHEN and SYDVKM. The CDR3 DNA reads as TGTGCGGCGGTACAGTCCTCCTACGAGCAGTACTTC. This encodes CAAVQSSYEQYF.

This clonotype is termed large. The CDR3 nucleotides are TGTGCCAGCAGCTCGGATCAGACCCAGTACTTC. As protein: CASSSDQTQYF. V is TRBV7-2 and J is TRBJ2-5; D remains ambiguous. CDR3 length: 11 residues. V was cut by 4 bases and J by 6 bases, with 6 bases left in between. Germline V lookup: CDR1 SGHTA, CDR2 FQGNSA.

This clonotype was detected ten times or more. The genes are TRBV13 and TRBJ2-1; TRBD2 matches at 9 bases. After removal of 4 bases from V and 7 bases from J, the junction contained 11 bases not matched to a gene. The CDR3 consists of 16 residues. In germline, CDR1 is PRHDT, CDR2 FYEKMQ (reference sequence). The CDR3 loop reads CASSYRGGGIENEQFF. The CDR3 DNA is TGTGCCAGCAGCTATCGCGGGGGGGGCATAGAGAATGAGCAGTTCTTC.

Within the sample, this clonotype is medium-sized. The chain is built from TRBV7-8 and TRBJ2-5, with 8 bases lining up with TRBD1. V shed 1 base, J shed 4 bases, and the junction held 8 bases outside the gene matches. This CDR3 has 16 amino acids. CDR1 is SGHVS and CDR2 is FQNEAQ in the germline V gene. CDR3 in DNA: TGTGCCAGCAGCTTAGGGACAGGGTTAGTCGTAGAGACCCAGTACTTC. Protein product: CASSLGTGLVVETQYF.

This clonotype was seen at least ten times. CDR3 in DNA: TGTGCCAGCGGGGGAGGGGCGCCCTATGGCTACACCTTC. It yields the protein CASGGGAPYGYTF. The chain joins TRBV27 to TRBJ1-2, with a tentative D call TRBD1 (5 bases). Germline V lookup: CDR1 MNHEY, CDR2 SMNVEV (reference sequence). This CDR3 has 13 residues. Trimming took 8 bases from V and 4 from J, leaving 14 bases between them.

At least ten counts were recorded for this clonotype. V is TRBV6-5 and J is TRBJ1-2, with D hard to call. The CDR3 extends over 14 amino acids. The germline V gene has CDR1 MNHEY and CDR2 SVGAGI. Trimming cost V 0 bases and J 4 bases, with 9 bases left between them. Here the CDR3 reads CASSYSRQAYGYTF. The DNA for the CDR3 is TGTGCCAGCAGTTACTCGAGGCAAGCCTATGGCTACACCTTC.

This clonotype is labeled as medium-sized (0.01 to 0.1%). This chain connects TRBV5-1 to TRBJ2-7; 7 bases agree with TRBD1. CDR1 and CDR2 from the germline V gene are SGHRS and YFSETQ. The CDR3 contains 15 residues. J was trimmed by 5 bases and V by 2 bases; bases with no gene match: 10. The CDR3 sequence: CASSFRAGGHHEQYF. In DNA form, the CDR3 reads TGCGCCAGCAGCTTCCGGGCAGGGGGTCACCACGAGCAGTACTTC.

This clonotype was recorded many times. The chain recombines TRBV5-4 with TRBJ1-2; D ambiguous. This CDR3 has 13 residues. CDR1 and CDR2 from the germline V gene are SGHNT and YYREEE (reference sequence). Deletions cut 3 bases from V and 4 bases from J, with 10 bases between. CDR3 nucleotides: TGTGCCAGCAGCTCCTCGCAGGCCTATGGCTACACCTTC. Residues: CASSSSQAYGYTF.

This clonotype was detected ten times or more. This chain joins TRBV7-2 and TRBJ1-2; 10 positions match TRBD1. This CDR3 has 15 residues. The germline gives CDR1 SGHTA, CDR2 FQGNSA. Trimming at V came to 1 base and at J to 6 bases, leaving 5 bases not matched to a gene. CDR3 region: CASSLVATGGDGYTF. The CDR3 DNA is TGTGCCAGCAGCTTAGTGGCGACAGGGGGCGATGGCTACACCTTC.

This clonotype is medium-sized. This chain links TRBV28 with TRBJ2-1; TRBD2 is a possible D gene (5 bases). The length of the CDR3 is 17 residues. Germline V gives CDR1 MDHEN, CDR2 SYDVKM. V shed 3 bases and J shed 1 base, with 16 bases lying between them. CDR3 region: CASSFGRTPISYNEQFF. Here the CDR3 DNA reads TGTGCCAGCAGTTTTGGGAGAACTCCTATTTCCTACAATGAGCAGTTCTTC.

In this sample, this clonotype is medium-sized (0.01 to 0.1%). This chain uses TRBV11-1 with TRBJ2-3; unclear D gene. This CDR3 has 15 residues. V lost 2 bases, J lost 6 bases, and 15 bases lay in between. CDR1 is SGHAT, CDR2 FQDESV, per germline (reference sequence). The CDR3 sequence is CASSLLDPLWDTQYF. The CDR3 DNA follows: TGTGCCAGCAGCTTACTGGACCCCCTATGGGATACGCAGTATTTT.

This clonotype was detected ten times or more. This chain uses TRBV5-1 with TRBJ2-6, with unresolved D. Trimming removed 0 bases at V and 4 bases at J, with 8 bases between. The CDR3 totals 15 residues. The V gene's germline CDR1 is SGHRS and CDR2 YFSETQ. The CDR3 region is CASSLGGSGANVLTF. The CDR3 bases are TGCGCCAGCAGCTTGGGGGGTTCCGGGGCCAACGTCCTGACTTTC.

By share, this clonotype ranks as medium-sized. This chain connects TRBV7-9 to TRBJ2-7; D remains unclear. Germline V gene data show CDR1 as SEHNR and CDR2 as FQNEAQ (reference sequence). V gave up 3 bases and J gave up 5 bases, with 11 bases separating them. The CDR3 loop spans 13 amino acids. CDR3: CASSFEVQDEQYF. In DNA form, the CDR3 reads TGTGCCAGCAGCTTTGAGGTGCAGGACGAGCAGTACTTC.

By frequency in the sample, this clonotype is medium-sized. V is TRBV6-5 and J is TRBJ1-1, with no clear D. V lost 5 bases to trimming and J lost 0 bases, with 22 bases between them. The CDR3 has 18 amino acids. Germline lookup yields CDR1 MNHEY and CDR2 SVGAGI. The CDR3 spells CASSPASFLYSMNTEAFF. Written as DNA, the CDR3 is TGTGCCAGCAGTCCCGCCAGTTTTCTCTACAGTATGAACACTGAAGCTTTCTTT.

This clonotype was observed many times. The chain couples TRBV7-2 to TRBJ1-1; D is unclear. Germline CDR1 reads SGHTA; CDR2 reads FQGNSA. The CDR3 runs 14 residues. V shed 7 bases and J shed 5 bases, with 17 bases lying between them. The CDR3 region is CASNLGAVNTEAFF. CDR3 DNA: TGTGCCAGCAACCTCGGCGCCGTTAATACTGAAGCTTTCTTT.

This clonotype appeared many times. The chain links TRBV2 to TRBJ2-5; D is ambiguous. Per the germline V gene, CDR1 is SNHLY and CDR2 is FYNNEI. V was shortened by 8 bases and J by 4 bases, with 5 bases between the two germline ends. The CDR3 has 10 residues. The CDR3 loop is CASSGETQYF. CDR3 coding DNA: TGTGCCAGCTCGGGAGAGACCCAGTACTTC.

The CDR3 loop reads CASSSPREPGELFF. CDR3 sequence (DNA): TGTGCCAGCAGTTCCCCCAGGGAACCCGGGGAGCTGTTTTTT. This chain uses TRBV27 with TRBJ2-2, with D perhaps TRBD1 (5 bases). Germline V gene sequence: CDR1 MNHEY, CDR2 SMNVEV (reference sequence). V shed 4 bases and J shed 6 bases, with 12 bases lying between them. The CDR3 length is 14 residues.

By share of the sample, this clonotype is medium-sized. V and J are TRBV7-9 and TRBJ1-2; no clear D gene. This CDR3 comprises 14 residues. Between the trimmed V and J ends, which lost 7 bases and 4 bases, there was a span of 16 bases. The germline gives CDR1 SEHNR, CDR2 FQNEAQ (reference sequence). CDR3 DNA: TGTGCCAGCACCGAAAGGGAGGGATTCTATGGCTACACCTTC. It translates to CASTEREGFYGYTF.

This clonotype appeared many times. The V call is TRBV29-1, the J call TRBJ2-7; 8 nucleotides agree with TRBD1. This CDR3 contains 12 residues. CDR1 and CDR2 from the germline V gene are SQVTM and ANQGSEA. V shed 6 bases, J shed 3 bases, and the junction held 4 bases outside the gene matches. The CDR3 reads CSVLGQGYEQYF. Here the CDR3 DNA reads TGCAGCGTCCTTGGACAGGGCTACGAGCAGTACTTC.

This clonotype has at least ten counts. The DNA for the CDR3 is TGTGCCAGCAGCTTAGGGACTTCCCCCTACGAGCAGTACTTC. Translation gives CASSLGTSPYEQYF. This rearrangement joins TRBV5-4 to TRBJ2-7; D may be TRBD2 (6 bases). CDR1 is SGHNT, CDR2 YYREEE, per germline (reference sequence). Trimming removed 2 bases from V and 2 bases from J, with 11 bases in between. The CDR3 spans 14 residues.